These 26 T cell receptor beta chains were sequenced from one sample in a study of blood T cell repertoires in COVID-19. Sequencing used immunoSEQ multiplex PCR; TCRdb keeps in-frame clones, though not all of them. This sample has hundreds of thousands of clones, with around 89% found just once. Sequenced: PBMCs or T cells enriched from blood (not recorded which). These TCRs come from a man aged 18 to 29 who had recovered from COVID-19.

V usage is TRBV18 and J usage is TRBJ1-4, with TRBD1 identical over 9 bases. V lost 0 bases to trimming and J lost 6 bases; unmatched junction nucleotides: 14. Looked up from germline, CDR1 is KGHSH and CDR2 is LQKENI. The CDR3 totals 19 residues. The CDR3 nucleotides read TGTGCCAGCTCACCACCTTGCGGGACAGGGTGCTCAAGTGATGAAAAACTGTTTTTT. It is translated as CASSPPCGTGCSSDEKLFF.

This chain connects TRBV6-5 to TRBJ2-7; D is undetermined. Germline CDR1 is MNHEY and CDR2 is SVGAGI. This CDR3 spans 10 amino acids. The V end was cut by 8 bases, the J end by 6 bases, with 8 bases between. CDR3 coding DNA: TGTGCCAGCGGCCGTACCGAGCAGTACTTC. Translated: CASGRTEQYF.

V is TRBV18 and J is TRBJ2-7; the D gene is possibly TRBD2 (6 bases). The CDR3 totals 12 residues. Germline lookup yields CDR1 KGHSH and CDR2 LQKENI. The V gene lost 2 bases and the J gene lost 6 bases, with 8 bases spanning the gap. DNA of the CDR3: TGTGCCAGCTCACCATCGGGGGTCGAGCAGTACTTC. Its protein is CASSPSGVEQYF.

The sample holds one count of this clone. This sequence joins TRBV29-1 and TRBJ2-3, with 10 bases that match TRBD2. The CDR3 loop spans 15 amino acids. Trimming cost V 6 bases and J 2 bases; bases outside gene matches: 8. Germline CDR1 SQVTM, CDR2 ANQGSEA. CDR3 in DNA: TGCAGCGTGGATAGACTAGCGGGCTCCACAGATACGCAGTATTTT. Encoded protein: CSVDRLAGSTDTQYF.

CDR3 bases: TGTGCCTGGAGCGTCGCGCGGGGTCTCAGCTCTGGAAACACCATATATTTT. Translation gives CAWSVARGLSSGNTIYF. This chain links TRBV30 with TRBJ1-3, with D uncertain. The CDR3 sequence is 17 residues long. Trimming pared 3 bases from V and 0 bases from J, leaving 18 bases between. Germline V gene sequence: CDR1 GTSNPN, CDR2 SVGIG (reference sequence).

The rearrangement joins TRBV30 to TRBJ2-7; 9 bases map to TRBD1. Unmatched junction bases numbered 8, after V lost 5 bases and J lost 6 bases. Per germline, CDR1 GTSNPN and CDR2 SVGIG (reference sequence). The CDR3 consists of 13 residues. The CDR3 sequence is CAWDRTTGGEQYF. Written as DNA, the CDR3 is TGTGCCTGGGATCGAACGACAGGGGGCGAGCAGTACTTC.

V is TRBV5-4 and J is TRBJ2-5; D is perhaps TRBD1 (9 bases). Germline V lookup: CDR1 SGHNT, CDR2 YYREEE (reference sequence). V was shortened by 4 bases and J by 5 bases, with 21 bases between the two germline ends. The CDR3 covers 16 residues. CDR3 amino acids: CASSPGGTGRRETQYF. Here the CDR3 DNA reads TGTGCCAGCAGCCCGGGGGGGACAGGGCGGAGGGAGACCCAGTACTTC.

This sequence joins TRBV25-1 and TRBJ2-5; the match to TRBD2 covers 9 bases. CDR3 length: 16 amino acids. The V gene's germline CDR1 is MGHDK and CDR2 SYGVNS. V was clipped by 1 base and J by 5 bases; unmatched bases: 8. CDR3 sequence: CASSESYSGSWETQYF. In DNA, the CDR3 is TGTGCCAGCAGTGAATCTTATAGCGGGAGCTGGGAGACCCAGTACTTC.

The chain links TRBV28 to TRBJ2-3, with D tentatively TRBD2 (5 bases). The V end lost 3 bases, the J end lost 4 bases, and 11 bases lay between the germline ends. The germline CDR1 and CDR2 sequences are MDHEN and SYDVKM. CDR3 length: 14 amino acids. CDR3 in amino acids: CASSFRSGSDTQYF. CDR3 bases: TGTGCCAGCAGTTTTAGGTCGGGGTCAGATACGCAGTATTTT.

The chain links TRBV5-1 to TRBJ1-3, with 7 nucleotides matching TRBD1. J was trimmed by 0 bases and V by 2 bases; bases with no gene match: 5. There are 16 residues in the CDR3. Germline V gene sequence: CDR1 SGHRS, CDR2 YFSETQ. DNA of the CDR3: TGCGCCAGCAGCTTAACTACAGGGGACTCTGGAAACACCATATATTTT. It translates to CASSLTTGDSGNTIYF.

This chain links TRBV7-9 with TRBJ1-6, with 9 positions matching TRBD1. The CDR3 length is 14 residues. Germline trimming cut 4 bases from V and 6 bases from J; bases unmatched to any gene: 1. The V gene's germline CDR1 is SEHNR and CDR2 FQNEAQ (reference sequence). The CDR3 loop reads CASSSTGGNSPLHF. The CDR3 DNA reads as TGTGCCAGCAGCTCGACAGGGGGTAATTCACCCCTCCACTTT.

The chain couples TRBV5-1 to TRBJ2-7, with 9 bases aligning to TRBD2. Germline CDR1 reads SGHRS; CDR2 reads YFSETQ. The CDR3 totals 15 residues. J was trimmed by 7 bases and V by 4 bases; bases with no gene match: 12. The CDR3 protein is CASSRGTSKDLEQYF. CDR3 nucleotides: TGCGCCAGCAGCAGGGGGACTAGCAAGGACCTGGAGCAGTACTTC.

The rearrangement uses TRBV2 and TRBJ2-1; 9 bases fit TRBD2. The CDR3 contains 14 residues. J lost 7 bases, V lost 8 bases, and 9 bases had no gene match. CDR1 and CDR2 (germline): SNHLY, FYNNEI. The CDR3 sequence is CASRREGGRNEQFF. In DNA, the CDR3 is TGTGCCAGCCGGCGGGAGGGGGGAAGAAATGAGCAGTTCTTC.

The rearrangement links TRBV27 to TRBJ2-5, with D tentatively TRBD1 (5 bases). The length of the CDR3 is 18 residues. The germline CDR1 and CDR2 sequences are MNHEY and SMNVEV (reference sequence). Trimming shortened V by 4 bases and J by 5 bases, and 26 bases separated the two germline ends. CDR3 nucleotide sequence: TGTGCCAGCAGTTCCGCAAAACAGGCGAACGTTCGGGCCGAGACCCAGTACTTC. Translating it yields CASSSAKQANVRAETQYF.

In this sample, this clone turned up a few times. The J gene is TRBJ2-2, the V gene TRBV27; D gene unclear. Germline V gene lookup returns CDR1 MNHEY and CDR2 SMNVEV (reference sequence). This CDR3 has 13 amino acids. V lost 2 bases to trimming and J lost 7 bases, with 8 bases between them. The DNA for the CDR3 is TGTGCCAGCAGTTTAGGGTACAGCGGGGAGCTGTTTTTT. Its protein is CASSLGYSGELFF.

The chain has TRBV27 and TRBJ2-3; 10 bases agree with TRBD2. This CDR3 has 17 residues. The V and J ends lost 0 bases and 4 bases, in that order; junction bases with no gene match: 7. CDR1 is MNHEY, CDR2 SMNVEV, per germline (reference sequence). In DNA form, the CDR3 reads TGTGCCAGCAGTTTATCTGGGCTAGCGGGAGACGCAGATACGCAGTATTTT. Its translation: CASSLSGLAGDADTQYF.

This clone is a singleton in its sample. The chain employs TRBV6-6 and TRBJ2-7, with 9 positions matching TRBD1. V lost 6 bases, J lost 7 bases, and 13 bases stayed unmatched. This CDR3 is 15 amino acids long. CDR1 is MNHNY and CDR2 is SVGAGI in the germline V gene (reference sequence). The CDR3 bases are TGTGCCAGCAGCCCTGGGGGGGACAGGGTATATGAGCAGTACTTC. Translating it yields CASSPGGDRVYEQYF.

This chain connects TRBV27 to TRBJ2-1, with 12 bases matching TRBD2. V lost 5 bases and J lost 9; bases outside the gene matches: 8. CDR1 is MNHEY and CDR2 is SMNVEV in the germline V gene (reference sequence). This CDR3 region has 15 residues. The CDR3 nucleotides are TGTGCCAGCAGTCGACTAGCGGGGGATCGGGGTGAGCAGTTCTTC. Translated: CASSRLAGDRGEQFF.

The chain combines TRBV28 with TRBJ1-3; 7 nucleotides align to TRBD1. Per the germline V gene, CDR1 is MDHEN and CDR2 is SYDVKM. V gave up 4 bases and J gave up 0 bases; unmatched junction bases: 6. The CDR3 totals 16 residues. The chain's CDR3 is CASSSTGAGSGNTIYF. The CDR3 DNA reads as TGTGCCAGCAGTTCAACAGGGGCCGGCTCTGGAAACACCATATATTTT.

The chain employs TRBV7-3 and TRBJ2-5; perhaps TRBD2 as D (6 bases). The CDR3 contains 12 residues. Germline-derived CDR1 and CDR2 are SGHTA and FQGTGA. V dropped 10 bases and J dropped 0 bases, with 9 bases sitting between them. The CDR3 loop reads CATRLDQETQYF. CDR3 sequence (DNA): TGTGCCACCCGACTAGACCAAGAGACCCAGTACTTC. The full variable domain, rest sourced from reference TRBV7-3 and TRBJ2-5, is GAGVSQTPSNKVTEKGKYVELRCDPISGHTALYWYRQSLGQGPEFLIYFQGTGAADDSGLPNDRFFAVRPEGSVSTLKIQRTERGDSAVYLCATRLDQETQYFGPGTRLLVL.

The CDR3 spells CASSFRVGAQPQHF. As DNA, the CDR3 is TGTGCCAGTAGTTTCAGGGTAGGGGCTCAGCCCCAGCATTTT. This chain joins TRBV19 and TRBJ1-5, with D perhaps TRBD1 (5 bases). CDR3 length: 14 amino acids. V gave up 5 bases and J gave up 6 bases, with 14 bases separating them. CDR1 and CDR2 (germline): LNHDA, SQIVND (reference sequence).

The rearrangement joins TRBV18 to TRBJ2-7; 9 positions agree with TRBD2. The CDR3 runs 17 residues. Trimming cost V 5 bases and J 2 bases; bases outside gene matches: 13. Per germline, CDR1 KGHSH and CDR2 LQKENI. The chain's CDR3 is CASSKVSGGAGPYEQYF. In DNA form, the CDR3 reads TGTGCCAGCTCAAAGGTTAGCGGGGGCGCCGGTCCCTACGAGCAGTACTTC.

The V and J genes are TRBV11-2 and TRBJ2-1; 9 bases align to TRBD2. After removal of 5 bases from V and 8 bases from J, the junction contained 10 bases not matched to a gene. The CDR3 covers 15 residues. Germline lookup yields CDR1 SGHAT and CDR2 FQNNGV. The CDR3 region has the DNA TGTGCCAGCAGCAACGGGGGACTAGCATGGGATGAGCAGTTCTTC. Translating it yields CASSNGGLAWDEQFF.

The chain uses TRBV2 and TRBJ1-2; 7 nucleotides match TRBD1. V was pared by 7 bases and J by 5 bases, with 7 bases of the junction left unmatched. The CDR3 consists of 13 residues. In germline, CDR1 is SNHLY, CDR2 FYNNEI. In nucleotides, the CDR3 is TGTGCCAGCACCCTGGACAGGAGATATGGCTACACCTTC. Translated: CASTLDRRYGYTF.

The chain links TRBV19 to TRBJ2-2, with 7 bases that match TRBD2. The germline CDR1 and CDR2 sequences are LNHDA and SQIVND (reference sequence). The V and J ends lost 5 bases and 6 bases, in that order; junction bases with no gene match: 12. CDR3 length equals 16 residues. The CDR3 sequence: CASSARGRGNPGELFF. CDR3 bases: TGTGCCAGTAGTGCCCGAGGGAGGGGAAATCCCGGGGAGCTGTTTTTT.

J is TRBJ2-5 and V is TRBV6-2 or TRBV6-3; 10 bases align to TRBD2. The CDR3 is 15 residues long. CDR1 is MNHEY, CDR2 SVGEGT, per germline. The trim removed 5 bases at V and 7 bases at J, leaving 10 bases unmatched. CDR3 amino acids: CASSLTPLAGLTQYF. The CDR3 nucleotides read TGTGCCAGCAGTCTCACCCCACTAGCGGGACTGACCCAGTACTTC.